The following is a T cell receptor beta chain sequence with its context. A sample-barcoded 5' primer and a J-beta primer mix were used in a second PCR of roughly 7 to 11 cycles. TCRdb called the 5' RACE reads again in MiXCR, with one record for every CDR3 protein. This repertoire shows some 1.4 million distinct CDR3 sequences, around 39% found once; its top ten account for roughly 7.9%. This CDR3 is 15 amino acids long. Germline V CDR1 and CDR2: WSHSY, SAAADI. V lost 3 bases, J lost 10 bases, and 19 bases lay in between. The sample belongs to a study of blood T cells in healthy people across ages. Total RNA amounts of at least 5 micrograms were extracted per sample.

The chain has TRBV10-2 and TRBJ2-1, with unresolved D. The source is a young woman in good health. The sample taken for sequencing was blood. CDR3 bases: TGCGCCAGCAGTGACCCTCTCGCGGCTAGGTACGAGCAGTTCTTC. Translating gives CASSDPLAARYEQFF.